This paragraph covers one TCR beta chain sequence. Antigen unknown. V lost 6 bases to trimming and J lost 9 bases, with 21 bases between them. This CDR3 contains 14 residues. CDR1 is MNHNY, CDR2 SVGAGI, per germline (reference sequence). This entry is derived from a study of cytomegalovirus exposure and HLA in healthy donors. Study-wide points: Per a prior analysis, the majority of TCR beta V segments were productive roughly 90% or roughly 30% of the time.

A multiplex PCR was run with 60 Vbeta primers and 13 Jbeta primers. Here immunoSEQ multiplex PCR was the method, and the copy in TCRdb shows in-frame clones only, minus some. The sample contains 180,000 or so clones, roughly 85% of which appear only once. The rearrangement uses TRBV6-6 and TRBJ2-7; D is uncertain. This TCR was sampled from a man between 35 and 55 years old in good health and CMV-seropositive. The sequencing sample was made of PBMCs. Here the CDR3 DNA reads TGTGCCAGCAGCCCCCAGACATATTACGAGTCGCAGTACTTC. It yields the protein CASSPQTYYESQYF.